The rows below give T cell receptor beta chains drawn from one sample of a study of OX40 agonist ivuxolimab in advanced cancers. Profiling relied on immunoSEQ multiplex PCR, and the TCRdb table lists in-frame clones only, not all of them. The profile covers roughly 56,000 clones, with 82% appearing a single time and about 3.7% taken by the ten largest. The source material was CD4+ or CD8+ T cells sorted from blood, sampled in a trial of the OX40 agonist ivuxolimab. The receptor source for this set is an adult with an advanced solid tumor such as melanoma, head and neck, liver or kidney cancer. Each CDR3 is given with its conserved first and last residue. A D gene is named only where the DNA matches it firmly. Some rows have no size entry. The others give once, few or many, or a class for an expanded clone.

cdr3_aa cdr3_nt v_call d_call clone_size j_call
CASQNRGGTNEKLFF TGTGCCAGCCAAAATAGGGGGGGAACTAATGAAAAACTGTTTTTT TRBV19 . few TRBJ1-4
CAWSVRVSYEQYF TGTGCCTGGAGTGTACGGGTTAGCTACGAGCAGTACTTC TRBV30 . once TRBJ2-7
CASSPNGGVPDTQYF TGTGCCAGCAGCCCAAACGGGGGGGTCCCAGATACGCAGTATTTT TRBV4-2 TRBD2 once TRBJ2-3
CASSPLGTSGDTQYF TGCGCCAGCAGCCCACTGGGGACTAGTGGGGATACGCAGTATTTT TRBV5-1 TRBD2 . TRBJ2-3
CASTRTGGSSTEAFF TGCGCCAGCACCCGGACCGGGGGTAGCAGCACTGAAGCTTTCTTT TRBV5-1 . once TRBJ1-1
CASSDTANTGELFF TGTGCCAGCAGTGATACCGCGAACACCGGGGAGCTGTTTTTT TRBV2 . . TRBJ2-2
CASGSLGGLETQYF TGTGCCAGCGGTTCCTTGGGGGGTTTGGAGACCCAGTACTTC TRBV7-9 . few TRBJ2-5
CASSAIAGAYNEQFF TGTGCCAGCAGTGCCATAGCGGGGGCCTACAATGAGCAGTTCTTC TRBV6-4 TRBD2 . TRBJ2-1
CASGREGFSTDTQYF TGTGCCAGCGGGCGCGAGGGGTTTAGCACAGATACGCAGTATTTT TRBV2 . . TRBJ2-3
CASSYSRTLGQPQHF TGTGCCAGCAGTTACTCTAGGACTCTCGGTCAGCCCCAGCATTTT TRBV6-5 . once TRBJ1-5
CASSGRDRGLYGYTF TGTGCCAGCAGCGGACGGGACAGGGGGCTCTATGGCTACACCTTC TRBV11-2 TRBD1 . TRBJ1-2
CASRTSGRAGTQYF TGTGCCAGCAGGACTAGCGGGAGGGCCGGGACCCAGTACTTC TRBV2 TRBD2 . TRBJ2-5
CASSLKLAGDYGLNEQFF TGTGCCAGCAGCTTAAAACTAGCGGGGGACTATGGCCTCAATGAGCAGTTCTTC TRBV11-2 TRBD2 . TRBJ2-1
CASSILRGKEKLFF TGTGCCAGCAGCATATTGAGGGGAAAGGAAAAACTGTTTTTT TRBV7-6 . . TRBJ1-4
CASSLRDLQETQYF TGTGCCAGCAGCCTCAGGGACCTCCAAGAGACCCAGTACTTC TRBV7-2 . once TRBJ2-5
CATRDRGLAGAETQYF TGTGCCACCAGGGACCGGGGACTAGCGGGGGCAGAGACCCAGTACTTC TRBV15 TRBD2 few TRBJ2-5
CASRDSKLATNEKLFF TGTGCCAGCAGAGACAGCAAACTTGCAACTAATGAAAAACTGTTTTTT TRBV28 . . TRBJ1-4
CASSEERQIEAFF TGTGCCAGCAGTGAGGAGCGGCAGATCGAAGCTTTCTTT TRBV2 . few TRBJ1-1
CASSPPGTDYPTNEKLFF TGTGCCAGCTCACCACCAGGGACCGACTATCCAACTAATGAAAAACTGTTTTTT TRBV18 . . TRBJ1-4
CASSLEWVSGNSPLHF TGCGCCAGCAGCTTGGAATGGGTCAGTGGGAATTCACCCCTCCACTTT TRBV5-1 . . TRBJ1-6
CASSPLTPGQGIYSNQPQHF TGTGCCAGCTCACCCCTCACGCCGGGACAGGGGATTTATAGCAATCAGCCCCAGCATTTT TRBV18 TRBD1 . TRBJ1-5
CASSVRQTAYEQYF TGCGCCAGCAGCGTACGACAGACCGCCTACGAGCAGTACTTC TRBV5-1 . once TRBJ2-7
CATSYSSNQPQHF TGTGCCACATCTTACAGTAGCAATCAGCCCCAGCATTTT TRBV6-5 . . TRBJ1-5
CASSQVVGYEQYF TGCGCCAGCAGCCAAGTCGTCGGCTACGAGCAGTACTTC TRBV4-1 . . TRBJ2-7
CASSLQTDLVRETQYF TGTGCCAGCAGCTTGCAAACAGACCTCGTGAGGGAGACCCAGTACTTC TRBV5-6 . . TRBJ2-5
CASSLAQGVGEQYF TGCGCCAGCAGCTTGGCCCAGGGGGTTGGCGAGCAGTACTTC TRBV5-1 TRBD1 . TRBJ2-7
CASKSSLETQYF TGTGCCAGCAAAAGTAGTCTAGAGACCCAGTACTTC TRBV28 . . TRBJ2-5
CASSLQTGELFF TGTGCCAGCAGCTTACAGACCGGGGAGCTGTTTTTT TRBV7-9 . . TRBJ2-2
CASSEAGIYGYTF TGTGCCAGCAGTGAAGCAGGGATCTATGGCTACACCTTC TRBV6-5 . . TRBJ1-2
CASGLLLVKETQYF TGTGCCAGCGGATTACTACTAGTAAAAGAGACCCAGTACTTC TRBV5-6 . . TRBJ2-5
CASSARTGSRTEAFF TGTGCCAGCAGCGCACGGACAGGGTCGAGAACTGAAGCTTTCTTT TRBV9 TRBD1 . TRBJ1-1
CASSQTTGSGGYTF TGTGCCAGCAGCCAGACGACAGGGTCGGGTGGCTACACCTTC TRBV11-2 TRBD1 . TRBJ1-2
CASSPPGQGRQGNTIYF TGTGCCAGCTCACCTCCGGGACAGGGACGGCAGGGAAACACCATATATTTT TRBV18 TRBD1 once TRBJ1-3
CASSLEARFYGYTF TGTGCCAGCAGCTTAGAGGCCCGTTTCTATGGCTACACCTTC TRBV11-2 . . TRBJ1-2
CASSLAGTGPYEQYF TGTGCCAGCAGCTTAGCGGGGACAGGACCGTACGAGCAGTACTTC TRBV7-2 TRBD1 . TRBJ2-7
CASHRELNTEAFF TGTGCCAGTCACAGAGAGCTAAACACTGAAGCTTTCTTT TRBV27 . . TRBJ1-1
CASSKDRGQGNTIYF TGTGCCAGCAGTAAAGACAGGGGACAGGGAAACACCATATATTTT TRBV27 TRBD1 . TRBJ1-3
CASSPISARRGTEAFF TGTGCCAGCTCACCGATATCTGCCCGGAGGGGCACTGAAGCTTTCTTT TRBV18 . . TRBJ1-1
CASSPRQGSYEQYF TGCGCCAGCAGCCCTAGACAGGGATCTTACGAGCAGTACTTC TRBV4-3 TRBD1 . TRBJ2-7
CASSFGLAGRIEQYF TGTGCCAGCAGCTTCGGACTAGCGGGACGGATCGAGCAGTACTTC TRBV7-2 TRBD2 . TRBJ2-7
CASSPKQGKSSPLHF TGTGCCAGCTCCCCGAAACAGGGAAAATCTTCACCCCTCCACTTT TRBV18 . few TRBJ1-6
CASRLLARTYEQYF TGTGCCAGCAGACTCCTAGCGAGAACTTACGAGCAGTACTTC TRBV6-1 . . TRBJ2-7
CASSPTGGAPARTEAFF TGTGCCAGCAGCCCGACAGGGGGCGCCCCGGCGAGGACTGAAGCTTTCTTT TRBV7-9 TRBD1 few TRBJ1-1
CASSQELRDRGTGELFF TGCGCCAGCAGCCAAGAGTTACGGGACAGGGGTACCGGGGAGCTGTTTTTT TRBV4-3 TRBD1 few TRBJ2-2
CASSLGGPAYNEQFF TGTGCCAGCAGTTTAGGGGGTCCGGCCTACAATGAGCAGTTCTTC TRBV28 . . TRBJ2-1
CASSLEGTGSTDTQYF TGCGCCAGCAGCTTGGAAGGGACAGGTAGCACAGATACGCAGTATTTT TRBV5-1 TRBD1 . TRBJ2-3
CASSYRGRYGYTF TGTGCCAGCAGTTACAGGGGGAGATATGGCTACACCTTC TRBV2 TRBD1 few TRBJ1-2
CASRLESGVSYNEQFF TGTGCCAGCAGGCTAGAATCGGGGGTGTCCTACAATGAGCAGTTCTTC TRBV6-6 . . TRBJ2-1
CASSIGTTTYEQYF TGTGCCAGTAGTATAGGGACTACAACCTACGAGCAGTACTTC TRBV19 . . TRBJ2-7
CASSLMGLNTDTQYF TGTGCCAGCAGCTTAATGGGACTCAACACAGATACGCAGTATTTT TRBV11-3 . few TRBJ2-3
CASSPSSRDRGNTEAFF TGTGCCAGCAGCCCGAGTAGTAGGGACAGGGGAAACACTGAAGCTTTCTTT TRBV7-9 TRBD1 . TRBJ1-1
CASRARDFLYNEQFF TGTGCCAGCAGAGCCCGGGACTTCCTCTACAATGAGCAGTTCTTC TRBV2 . . TRBJ2-1
CASSTTSGRALGNEQFF TGCGCCAGCAGCACTACTAGCGGGAGGGCCCTGGGGAATGAGCAGTTCTTC TRBV5-1 TRBD2 once TRBJ2-1